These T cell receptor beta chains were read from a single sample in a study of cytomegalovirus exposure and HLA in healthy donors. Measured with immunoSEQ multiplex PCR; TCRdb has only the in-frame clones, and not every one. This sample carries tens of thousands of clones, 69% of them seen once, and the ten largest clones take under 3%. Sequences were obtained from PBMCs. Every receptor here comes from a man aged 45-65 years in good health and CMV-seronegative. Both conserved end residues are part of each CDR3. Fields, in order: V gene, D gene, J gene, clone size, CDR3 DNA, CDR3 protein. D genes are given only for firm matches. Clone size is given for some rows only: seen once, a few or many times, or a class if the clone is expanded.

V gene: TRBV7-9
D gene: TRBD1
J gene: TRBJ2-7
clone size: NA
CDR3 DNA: TGTGCCAGCAGCCGACAGGGCCCCTACGAGCAGTACTTC
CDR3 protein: CASSRQGPYEQYF

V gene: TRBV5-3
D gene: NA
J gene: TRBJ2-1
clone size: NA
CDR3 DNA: TGTGCCAGAAGCTCAGAGGGATCAAACAATGAGCAGTTCTTC
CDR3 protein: CARSSEGSNNEQFF

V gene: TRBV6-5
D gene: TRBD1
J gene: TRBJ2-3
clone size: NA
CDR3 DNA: TGTGCCAGCAGTTACAGGGTAACAGTCCACAGGGGTTCGCAGTATTTT
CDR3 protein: CASSYRVTVHRGSQYF

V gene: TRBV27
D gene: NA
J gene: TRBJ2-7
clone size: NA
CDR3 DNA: TGTGCCAGCAGTTTTAGTTCCCGGGGGGCAGTTAAATACGAGCAGTACTTC
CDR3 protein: CASSFSSRGAVKYEQYF

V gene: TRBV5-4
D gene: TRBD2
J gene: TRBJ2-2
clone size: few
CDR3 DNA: TGTGCCAGCAGCCCTCTAGCGGGAGGGACGGGGAGCGGGGAGCTGTTTTTT
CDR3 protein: CASSPLAGGTGSGELFF

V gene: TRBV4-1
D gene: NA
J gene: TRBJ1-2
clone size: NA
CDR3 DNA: TGCGCCAGCAGCCGAAGCAGGGGTTCTAACTATGGCTACACCTTC
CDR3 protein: CASSRSRGSNYGYTF

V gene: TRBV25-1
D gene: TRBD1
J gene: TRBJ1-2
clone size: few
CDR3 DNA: TGTGCCAGCCGTCGGGGACAGGAGAACTATGGCTACACCTTC
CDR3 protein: CASRRGQENYGYTF

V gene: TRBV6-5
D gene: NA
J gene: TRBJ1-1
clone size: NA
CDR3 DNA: TGTGCCAGCAGTTATCGCCGGGACACTGAAGCTTTCTTT
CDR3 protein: CASSYRRDTEAFF

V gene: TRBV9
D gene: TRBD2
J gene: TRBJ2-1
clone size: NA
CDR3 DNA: TGTGCCAGCAGCGCTAGCGGGAGTAGTAATGAGCAGTTCTTC
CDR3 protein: CASSASGSSNEQFF

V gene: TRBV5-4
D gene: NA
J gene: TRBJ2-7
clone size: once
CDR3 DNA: TGTGCCAGCAGCTTAACTAGCTCCTACGAGCAGTACTTC
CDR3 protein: CASSLTSSYEQYF

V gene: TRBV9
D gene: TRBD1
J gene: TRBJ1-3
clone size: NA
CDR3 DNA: TGTGCCAGCAGCTTGGACCGGGACAGAGATGGAAACACCATATATTTT
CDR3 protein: CASSLDRDRDGNTIYF

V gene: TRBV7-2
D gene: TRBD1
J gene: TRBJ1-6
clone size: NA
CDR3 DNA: TGTGCCAGCAGTAACCGACAGGGGAGTACTTCACCCCTCCACTTT
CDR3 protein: CASSNRQGSTSPLHF